The 10 T cell receptor beta chains reported below all come from one sample, sequenced in a study of graft-versus-host responses after intestinal transplantation. Assay used: immunoSEQ multiplex PCR; TCRdb lists only in-frame clones, some missing. The sample has more than 20,000 clones, roughly 92% seen once. The input for sequencing was PBMCs, taken about 250 days after intestinal transplant. These receptors all stem from a human patient who received an intestinal transplant, so some T cells may come from the graft donor.

This clone was counted once. The chain has TRBV4-1 and TRBJ2-1; tentatively, D is TRBD2 (7 bases). The CDR3 is 17 amino acids. Trimming stripped 2 bases from V and 1 base from J, with 15 bases between. CDR1 is MGHRA, CDR2 YSYEKL, per germline. CDR3 sequence (DNA): TGCGCCAGCAGCCAATATCATGGGGGGGCATCCTACAATGAGCAGTTCTTC. Translating gives CASSQYHGGASYNEQFF.

This chain joins TRBV27 and TRBJ2-7; D is perhaps TRBD1 (6 bases). Germline lookup yields CDR1 MNHEY and CDR2 SMNVEV (reference sequence). The CDR3 runs to 13 residues. Trimming pared 5 bases from V and 1 base from J, leaving 9 bases between. In DNA, the CDR3 is TGTGCCAGCAGTAAGACAGGATCCTACGAGCAGTACTTC. Encoded protein: CASSKTGSYEQYF.

This sequence joins TRBV6-1 and TRBJ1-1; tentative D call: TRBD1 (5 bases). The CDR3 contains 18 residues. Trimming took off 0 bases at V and 3 bases at J, with 20 bases between the two ends. Looked up from germline, CDR1 is MNHNS and CDR2 is SASEGT. The DNA of the CDR3 is TGTGCCAGCAGTGAAGCCCCCATCACACTAGGGGAGGACACTGAAGCTTTCTTT. Translated, it gives CASSEAPITLGEDTEAFF.

This chain uses TRBV4-2 with TRBJ1-1, with D unresolved. CDR1 LGHNA and CDR2 YNFKEQ come from the germline V gene. Trimming took off 1 base at V and 1 base at J, with 16 bases between the two ends. The CDR3 has 17 residues. CDR3 sequence: CASSQVFGMGENTEAFF. The CDR3, as DNA: TGTGCCAGCAGCCAAGTATTCGGAATGGGAGAGAACACTGAAGCTTTCTTT.

This clone showed up just once. The V and J genes are TRBV28 and TRBJ1-1; 8 bases map to TRBD1. The trim removed 5 bases at V and 4 bases at J, leaving 6 bases unmatched. The CDR3 extends over 14 amino acids. CDR1 is MDHEN and CDR2 is SYDVKM in the germline V gene. In nucleotides, the CDR3 is TGTGCCAGCAGTGAACAGGGGGGCGGCACTGAAGCTTTCTTT. Its translation: CASSEQGGGTEAFF.

This clone was recorded only once. The chain links TRBV7-9 to TRBJ2-1; D remains ambiguous. Germline V gene sequence: CDR1 SEHNR, CDR2 FQNEAQ (reference sequence). The CDR3 has 13 residues. V dropped 3 bases and J dropped 7 bases, with 10 bases sitting between them. CDR3 nucleotides: TGTGCCAGCAGCTTCTTTCGTGGGAATGAGCAGTTCTTC. Protein sequence: CASSFFRGNEQFF.

This chain joins TRBV5-6 and TRBJ2-2; D is undetermined. In germline, CDR1 is SGHDT, CDR2 YYEEEE. V lost 2 bases and J 3 bases, leaving 11 bases between the germline ends. CDR3 length equals 15 residues. The CDR3 protein is CASSLGPEDTGELFF. The CDR3 DNA reads TGTGCCAGCAGCTTAGGGCCAGAGGACACCGGGGAGCTGTTTTTT.

This chain uses TRBV9 with TRBJ1-1; 11 bases map to TRBD1. The V and J ends lost 3 bases and 12 bases, in that order; junction bases with no gene match: 4. The CDR3 length is 12 residues. Germline assignment: CDR1 SGDLS and CDR2 YYNGEE. Here the CDR3 reads CASSAGQGAPFF. Here the CDR3 DNA reads TGTGCCAGCAGCGCAGGACAGGGGGCACCTTTCTTT.

This chain links TRBV15 with TRBJ2-3; tentatively, D is TRBD1 or TRBD2 (5 bases each). The CDR3 length is 14 residues. Germline CDR1 and CDR2: LNHNV and YYDKDF (reference sequence). V gave up 1 base and J gave up 2 bases, with 7 bases separating them. Here the CDR3 DNA reads TGTGCCACCAGCAGAGGGGACCCCACAGATACGCAGTATTTT. The encoded protein is CATSRGDPTDTQYF.

The rearrangement uses TRBV7-2 and TRBJ2-5, with D tentatively TRBD1 (6 bases). CDR1 SGHTA and CDR2 FQGNSA come from the germline V gene. Trimming shortened V by 5 bases and J by 4 bases, and 11 bases separated the two germline ends. The CDR3 spans 13 residues. CDR3 coding DNA: TGTGCCAGCAGCCCGGACAGAGCAGAGACCCAGTACTTC. Its protein is CASSPDRAETQYF. Based on the CDR3 plus reference TRBV7-2 and TRBJ2-5, the full variable domain is GAGVSQSPSNKVTEKGKDVELRCDPISGHTALYWYRQSLGQGLEFLIYFQGNSAPDKSGLPSDRFSAERTGGSVSTLTIQRTQQEDSAVYLCASSPDRAETQYFGPGTRLLVL.